This TCR beta chain was obtained from a study of T cells in Graves' hyperthyroidism and ophthalmopathy. The CDR3 runs to 17 residues. V lost 1 base and J lost 1; bases outside the gene matches: 2. Germline V gene lookup returns CDR1 SGHNT and CDR2 YENEEA. Researchers took RNA transcripts and amplified the TCR beta CDR3 regions from them. HTBI primers were used for first-round RT-PCR of the TCR CDR3. TCRdb reanalysed the multiplex PCR reads using MiXCR and keeps one entry per CDR3 protein. The table records a few hundred thousand distinct CDR3 sequences, just under 25% of them present only once. This clonotype came up a few times.

The sequence derives from a man in his fifties with Graves' hyperthyroidism. The genes are TRBV11-3 and TRBJ2-2; 11 bases match TRBD2. The sample taken for sequencing was blood. CDR3 loop: CASSLASGRRNTGELFF. The CDR3 nucleotides read TGTGCCAGCAGCTTAGCTAGCGGGAGGAGGAACACCGGGGAGCTGTTTTTT.